Listed here is a single T cell receptor (beta chain). Its antigen is undetermined. This entry is derived from a study of T cell responses to AZD1222 COVID-19 vaccine. Study-level findings and limits: Repertoire sampling happened only post peak T cell response. Donor demographics were predominantly white British with a female majority; clonal diversity may be underestimated.

Data came from immunoSEQ multiplex PCR; TCRdb stores just in-frame clones and leaves some out. Among over 85,000 clones listed, 65% to 85% were seen once. V shed 1 base and J 4 bases; nucleotides not matched to a gene: 3. The CDR3 is 14 amino acids. Germline CDR1 reads MNHEY; CDR2 reads SMNVEV (reference sequence). The TCR was taken from an adult who received the AZD1222 COVID-19 vaccine. The specimen comprised peripheral blood, sampled 28 days after the second AZD1222 dose. The chain couples TRBV27 to TRBJ1-2; 7 bases line up with TRBD1. The CDR3 here is CASSLFAGGYGYTF. The CDR3, as DNA: TGTGCCAGCAGTTTATTTGCAGGGGGCTATGGCTACACCTTC.